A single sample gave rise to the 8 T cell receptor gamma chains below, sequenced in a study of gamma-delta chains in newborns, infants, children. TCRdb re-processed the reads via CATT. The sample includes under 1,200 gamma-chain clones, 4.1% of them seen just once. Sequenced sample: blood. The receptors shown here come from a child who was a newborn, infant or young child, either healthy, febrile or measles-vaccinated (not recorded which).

The CDR3 DNA sequence: TGTGCCACCTGGGATGGGCGTCGGAAACTCTTT. Its protein product is CATWDGRRKLF. This chain joins TRGV4 and TRGJ1 or TRGJ2. The CDR3 covers 11 residues. Germline values: CDR1 EGSTGY, CDR2 YDSYTSSV. Trimming removed 0 bases from V and 12 bases from J; junction bases left unmatched: 5.

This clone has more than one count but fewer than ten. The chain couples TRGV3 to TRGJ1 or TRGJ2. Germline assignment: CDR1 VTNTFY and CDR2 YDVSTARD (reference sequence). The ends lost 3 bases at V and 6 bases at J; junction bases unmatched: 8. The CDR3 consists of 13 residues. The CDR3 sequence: CATWDGLIYKKLF. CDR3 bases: TGTGCCACCTGGGACGGATTAATTTATAAGAAACTCTTT.

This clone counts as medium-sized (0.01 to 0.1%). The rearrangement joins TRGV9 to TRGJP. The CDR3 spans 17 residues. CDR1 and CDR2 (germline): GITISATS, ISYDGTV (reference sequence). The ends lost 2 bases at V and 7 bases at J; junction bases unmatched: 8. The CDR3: CALWEAYPELGKKIKVF. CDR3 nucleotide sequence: TGTGCCTTGTGGGAGGCGTACCCCGAGTTGGGCAAAAAAATCAAGGTATTT.

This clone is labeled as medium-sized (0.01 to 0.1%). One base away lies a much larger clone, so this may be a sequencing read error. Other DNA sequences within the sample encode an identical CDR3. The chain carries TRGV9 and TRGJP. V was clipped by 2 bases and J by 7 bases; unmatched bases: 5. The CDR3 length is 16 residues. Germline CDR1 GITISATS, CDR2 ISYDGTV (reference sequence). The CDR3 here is CALWEARELGKKIKVF. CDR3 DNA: TGTGCCTTGTGGGAGGCGCGGGAGTTGGGCAAAAAAATCAAGGTATTT.

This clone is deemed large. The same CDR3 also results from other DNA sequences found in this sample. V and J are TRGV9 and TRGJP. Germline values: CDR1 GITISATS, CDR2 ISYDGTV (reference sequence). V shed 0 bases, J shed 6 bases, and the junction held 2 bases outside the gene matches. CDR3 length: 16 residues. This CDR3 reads CALWEVAELGKKIKVF. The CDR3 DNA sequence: TGTGCCTTGTGGGAGGTGGCAGAGTTGGGCAAAAAAATCAAGGTATTT.

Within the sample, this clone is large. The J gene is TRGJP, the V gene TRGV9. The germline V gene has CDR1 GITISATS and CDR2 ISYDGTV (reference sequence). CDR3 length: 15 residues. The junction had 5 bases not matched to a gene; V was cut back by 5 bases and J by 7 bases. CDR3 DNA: TGTGCCTTGTGGGGAATGGAGTTGGGCAAAAAAATCAAGGTATTT. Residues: CALWGMELGKKIKVF.

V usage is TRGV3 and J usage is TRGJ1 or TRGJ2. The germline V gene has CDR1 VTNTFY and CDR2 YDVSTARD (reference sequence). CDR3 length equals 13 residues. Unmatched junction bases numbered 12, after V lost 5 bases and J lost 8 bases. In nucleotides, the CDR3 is TGTGCCACCTGGGGCCGACTATGGGATAAGAAACTCTTT. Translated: CATWGRLWDKKLF.

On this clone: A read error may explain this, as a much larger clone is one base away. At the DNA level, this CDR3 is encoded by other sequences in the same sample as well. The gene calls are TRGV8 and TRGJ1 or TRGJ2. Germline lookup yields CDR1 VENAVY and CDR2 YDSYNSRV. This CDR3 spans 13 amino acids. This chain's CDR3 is CATWTPNYYKKLF. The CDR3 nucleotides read TGTGCCACCTGGACCCCGAATTATTATAAGAAGCTCTTT.